One and the same sample provided the 22 T cell receptor beta chains below, sequenced in a study of blood T cell repertoires in COVID-19 (TCRdb year 2020). Library preparation was by the immunoSEQ multiplex PCR assay. Sourced from immuneACCESS, this table was stored by TCRdb with only in-frame sequences that have V and J called. A share of the clones is absent; for the studies checked, an unresolved V gene accounts for under half, and the remainder has no known explanation. The sample table records a few hundred thousand clones; more than 85% of these occur just once. The top ten clonotypes cover 3% of the sample. Specimen: peripheral blood. The receptors come from a man in his fifties or sixties with acute or convalescent COVID-19.

This clone was recorded only once. This rearrangement joins TRBV20-1 to TRBJ1-1; tentative D call: TRBD1 (5 bases). There are 14 residues in the CDR3. Germline V lookup: CDR1 DFQATT, CDR2 SNEGSKA (reference sequence). V shed 3 bases and J shed 0 bases, with 11 bases lying between them. CDR3 loop: CSASPAGVNTEAFF. The DNA for the CDR3 is TGCAGTGCTAGTCCTGCGGGGGTGAACACTGAAGCTTTCTTT.

This clone was detected a few times. The chain uses TRBV5-1 and TRBJ1-6; 9 positions match TRBD1. The CDR3 has 14 amino acids. In germline, CDR1 is SGHRS, CDR2 YFSETQ. The junction had 7 bases not matched to a gene; V was cut back by 5 bases and J by 10 bases. Written as DNA, the CDR3 is TGCGCCAGCAGGGAACAGGGGGCAGGATCACCCCTCCACTTT. Residues: CASREQGAGSPLHF.

The V and J genes are TRBV7-3 and TRBJ2-1; 11 bases match TRBD2. J lost 7 bases, V lost 1 base, and 6 bases had no gene match. The CDR3 loop spans 16 amino acids. Germline V CDR1 and CDR2: SGHTA, FQGTGA. In DNA form, the CDR3 reads TGTGCCAGCAGCTTAATTCTAGCGGGGGGCTGGAATGAGCAGTTCTTC. Encoded protein: CASSLILAGGWNEQFF.

This sequence joins TRBV4-1 and TRBJ1-2; no definite D call. Trimming took off 0 bases at V and 4 bases at J, with 6 bases between the two ends. Germline CDR1 reads MGHRA; CDR2 reads YSYEKL. The CDR3 is made up of 13 amino acids. The DNA for the CDR3 is TGCGCCAGCAGCCAAGAAGGAGCCTATGGCTACACCTTC. Protein sequence: CASSQEGAYGYTF.

The chain carries TRBV3-1 (or the pseudogene TRBV3-2) and TRBJ1-2, with D tentatively TRBD1 (5 bases). Germline CDR1 LGHDT, CDR2 YNNKEL (reference sequence). The CDR3 extends over 14 amino acids. V lost 0 bases, J lost 7 bases, and 12 bases lay in between. The CDR3: CASSQEPGRAGYTF. The CDR3 bases are TGTGCCAGCAGCCAAGAACCGGGCAGGGCTGGCTACACCTTC.

This chain joins TRBV5-1 and TRBJ2-6; 8 bases align to TRBD1. With V trimmed by 4 bases and J by 0 bases, 12 bases remained unmatched. Germline V gene data show CDR1 as SGHRS and CDR2 as YFSETQ. The CDR3 runs to 19 residues. CDR3 amino acids: CASSLPTGTGSSGANVLTF. The CDR3 DNA is TGCGCCAGCAGCCTACCAACTGGGACAGGCAGCTCTGGGGCCAACGTCCTGACTTTC.

The rearrangement uses TRBV25-1 and TRBJ2-1; TRBD2 is a possible D gene (5 bases). Trimming removed 4 bases at V and 1 base at J, with 20 bases between. CDR3 size: 18 residues. Germline values: CDR1 MGHDK, CDR2 SYGVNS. The CDR3 DNA follows: TGTGCCAGCAGTGTCGCATCTCGCGGGCCGGGGTCCTACAATGAGCAGTTCTTC. Its translation is CASSVASRGPGSYNEQFF. Using reference TRBV25-1 and TRBJ2-1 for the parts outside the CDR3, the full variable domain is EADIYQTPRYLVIGTGKKITLECSQTMGHDKMYWYQQDPGMELHLIHYSYGVNSTEKGDLSSESTVSRIRTEHFPLTLESARPSHTSQYLCASSVASRGPGSYNEQFFGPGTRLTVL.

The chain recombines TRBV20-1 with TRBJ2-5; D is undetermined. The CDR3 covers 10 residues. Trimming left V 6 bases short and J 4 bases short, with 6 bases between. Germline CDR1 is DFQATT and CDR2 is SNEGSKA (reference sequence). This CDR3 reads CSARGETQYF. CDR3 nucleotide sequence: TGCAGTGCCCGAGGAGAGACCCAGTACTTC.

The rearrangement joins TRBV7-9 to TRBJ2-7; the D is unclear. The CDR3 length is 16 residues. Germline CDR1 and CDR2: SEHNR and FQNEAQ (reference sequence). V was cut by 1 base and J by 0 bases, with 13 bases left in between. The CDR3, as DNA: TGTGCCAGCAGCTTAGATCGGGTTTTAAACTCCTACGAGCAGTACTTC. Residues: CASSLDRVLNSYEQYF. Variable domain in full (rest from reference TRBV7-9 and TRBJ2-7): DTGVSQNPRHKITKRGQNVTFRCDPISEHNRLYWYRQTLGQGPEFLTYFQNEAQLEKSRLLSDRFSAERPKGSFSTLEIQRTEQGDSAMYLCASSLDRVLNSYEQYFGPGTRLTVT.

The chain links TRBV4-3 to TRBJ2-5; unclear D gene. Trimming cost V 0 bases and J 5 bases, with 7 bases left between them. Per germline, CDR1 LGHNA and CDR2 YSLEER. This CDR3 comprises 13 residues. CDR3 in amino acids: CASSQDPRETQYF. CDR3 coding DNA: TGCGCCAGCAGCCAAGATCCGAGGGAGACCCAGTACTTC.

The chain couples TRBV18 to TRBJ1-3, with 10 bases identical to TRBD1. V lost 2 bases, J lost 4 bases, and 8 bases stayed unmatched. This CDR3 has 17 amino acids. Germline CDR1 is KGHSH and CDR2 is LQKENI. CDR3 in amino acids: CASSPTPGTGAGNTIYF. The CDR3 DNA reads as TGTGCCAGCTCACCAACGCCCGGGACAGGGGCGGGAAACACCATATATTTT.

This clone is a singleton in its sample. The rearrangement joins TRBV5-1 to TRBJ2-2; the D is unclear. Trimming left V 0 bases short and J 1 base short, with 4 bases between. The CDR3 runs 14 residues. Germline V gives CDR1 SGHRS, CDR2 YFSETQ. For the CDR3, the DNA is TGCGCCAGCAGCTTGGCAGGGAACACCGGGGAGCTGTTTTTT. It codes for CASSLAGNTGELFF. Drawing the rest from reference TRBV5-1 and TRBJ2-2, the complete variable domain is KAGVTQTPRYLIKTRGQQVTLSCSPISGHRSVSWYQQTPGQGLQFLFEYFSETQRNKGNFPGRFSGRQFSNSRSEMNVSTLELGDSALYLCASSLAGNTGELFFGEGSRLTVL.

The V and J genes are TRBV7-9 and TRBJ1-2, with D perhaps TRBD1 (6 bases). Germline V gene lookup returns CDR1 SEHNR and CDR2 FQNEAQ (reference sequence). The V gene lost 4 bases and the J gene lost 7 bases, with 16 bases spanning the gap. The CDR3 extends over 14 amino acids. The CDR3 DNA sequence: TGTGCCAGCAGCTCACAGGGTGGTAGTTCTGGCTACACCTTC. It translates to CASSSQGGSSGYTF. Full variable domain (missing parts from reference TRBV7-9 and TRBJ1-2): DTGVSQNPRHKITKRGQNVTFRCDPISEHNRLYWYRQTLGQGPEFLTYFQNEAQLEKSRLLSDRFSAERPKGSFSTLEIQRTEQGDSAMYLCASSSQGGSSGYTFGSGTRLTVV.

This chain joins TRBV5-4 and TRBJ2-3; no clear D gene. The V gene lost 0 bases and the J gene lost 3 bases, with 8 bases spanning the gap. This CDR3 has 14 amino acids. Germline assignment: CDR1 SGHNT and CDR2 YYREEE (reference sequence). DNA of the CDR3: TGTGCCAGCAGCTTGGCGGTAGAAACAGATACGCAGTATTTT. It codes for CASSLAVETDTQYF.

The CDR3 sequence is CASSSSQVSYNSPLHF. CDR3 in DNA: TGTGCCAGCAGTTCATCACAGGTTTCCTATAATTCACCCCTCCACTTT. The rearrangement joins TRBV28 to TRBJ1-6, with D possibly TRBD1 on 5 matching bases. V shed 4 bases and J shed 1 base, with 11 bases lying between them. The germline CDR1 and CDR2 sequences are MDHEN and SYDVKM. The length of the CDR3 is 16 residues.

This rearrangement joins TRBV4-3 to TRBJ2-3, with 9 bases identical to TRBD1. The germline CDR1 and CDR2 sequences are LGHNA and YSLEER. Germline trimming cut 4 bases from V and 5 bases from J; bases unmatched to any gene: 10. The CDR3 contains 16 residues. This chain's CDR3 is CASSPKGGQGGDTQYF. CDR3 nucleotide sequence: TGCGCCAGCAGCCCGAAGGGGGGACAGGGAGGAGATACGCAGTATTTT.

This clone was counted only a few times. This chain links TRBV5-8 with TRBJ2-1, with 13 bases aligning to TRBD2. Trimming at V came to 4 bases and at J to 8 bases, leaving 12 bases not matched to a gene. From germline, CDR1 is SGHTS and CDR2 YDEGEE. The CDR3 contains 17 residues. CDR3 DNA: TGTGCCAGCAGCCCCGAGGCCACTAGCGGGGGGGCTTATGAGCAGTTCTTC. Its protein product is CASSPEATSGGAYEQFF.

This clone was observed once. This chain links TRBV12-5 with TRBJ2-7; 9 bases match TRBD2. In germline, CDR1 is LGHNT, CDR2 FRNRAP. The length of the CDR3 is 13 residues. The CDR3 protein is CAALAGGNHEQYF. The CDR3 nucleotides read TGTGCCGCCTTGGCGGGGGGGAACCACGAGCAGTACTTC.

The genes are TRBV27 and TRBJ2-7; D is possibly TRBD2 (5 bases). Looked up from germline, CDR1 is MNHEY and CDR2 is SMNVEV (reference sequence). The V end lost 2 bases, the J end lost 7 bases, and 18 bases lay between the germline ends. The CDR3 runs 15 residues. The CDR3 bases are TGTGCCAGCAGTTTACTCCAAAGTGGCTCGGGGGAGCAGTACTTC. It translates to CASSLLQSGSGEQYF.

CDR3 nucleotide sequence: TGTGCCAGCAGCCCGGGGACAGGGTCCAGGTATGGCTACACCTTC. Protein: CASSPGTGSRYGYTF. The V and J genes are TRBV3-1 (or the pseudogene TRBV3-2) and TRBJ1-2, with 9 bases that match TRBD1. V was clipped by 4 bases and J by 5 bases; unmatched bases: 8. The CDR3 spans 15 residues. Germline V gene lookup returns CDR1 LGHDT and CDR2 YNNKEL (reference sequence).

The V and J genes are TRBV7-3 and TRBJ1-6; 8 nucleotides line up with TRBD1. CDR3 size: 15 residues. J lost 7 bases, V lost 2 bases, and 4 bases had no gene match. Germline CDR1 is SGHTA and CDR2 is FQGTGA. The CDR3 sequence: CASSLRGTGNSPLHF. The CDR3 nucleotides are TGTGCCAGCAGCTTACGAGGGACAGGAAATTCACCCCTCCACTTT.

The rearrangement uses TRBV19 and TRBJ1-1; 8 bases agree with TRBD1. Germline trimming cut 5 bases from V and 9 bases from J; bases unmatched to any gene: 11. There are 14 residues in the CDR3. CDR1 and CDR2 (germline): LNHDA, SQIVND (reference sequence). The CDR3 protein is CASSPLAGGGKAFF. In DNA, the CDR3 is TGTGCCAGTAGTCCGCTGGCAGGGGGCGGGAAAGCTTTCTTT.